These 22 T cell receptor beta chains share one sample of origin, sequenced in a study of blood T cell repertoires in COVID-19. Clones were sequenced by immunoSEQ multiplex PCR, and TCRdb holds only the in-frame ones, with some missing. The top ten clones hold approximately 1.2% of a sample with approximately 300,000 clones, about four fifths of them seen once. The material sequenced was peripheral blood. The receptor set was obtained from a woman aged 45 to 65 with acute or convalescent COVID-19.

The chain has TRBV5-6 and TRBJ2-5; maybe TRBD2 (6 bases). Trimming cost V 4 bases and J 5 bases, with 9 bases left between them. The germline V gene has CDR1 SGHDT and CDR2 YYEEEE. The CDR3 is made up of 12 amino acids. As DNA, the CDR3 is TGTGCCAGCAGCCGTCGGGGGGAGACCCAGTACTTC. Translation gives CASSRRGETQYF.

J is TRBJ1-2 and V is TRBV7-2; unclear D gene. This CDR3 contains 14 residues. Germline-derived CDR1 and CDR2 are SGHTA and FQGNSA. V shed 1 base and J shed 4 bases, with 10 bases lying between them. The CDR3 spells CASSLDPQIYGYTF. For the CDR3, the DNA is TGTGCCAGCAGCTTAGATCCCCAAATCTATGGCTACACCTTC. Full variable domain (remainder filled in from reference TRBV7-2 and TRBJ1-2): GAGVSQSPSNKVTEKGKDVELRCDPISGHTALYWYRQSLGQGLEFLIYFQGNSAPDKSGLPSDRFSAERTGGSVSTLTIQRTQQEDSAVYLCASSLDPQIYGYTFGSGTRLTVV.

The CDR3 loop reads CASSLTGMGGYTF. DNA for the CDR3: TGTGCCAGCAGCCTCACAGGGATGGGGGGCTACACCTTC. The V call is TRBV12-3 or TRBV12-4, the J call TRBJ1-2, with TRBD1 as a possible D gene (6 bases). The CDR3 sequence is 13 residues long. Between the trimmed V and J ends, which lost 6 bases and 8 bases, there was a span of 16 bases.

The chain employs TRBV5-1 and TRBJ2-1; 11 bases map to TRBD2. CDR3 length: 16 amino acids. CDR1 is SGHRS, CDR2 YFSETQ, per germline. The V and J ends lost 3 bases and 6 bases, in that order; junction bases with no gene match: 8. DNA for the CDR3: TGCGCCAGCAGCTGGATATTAGCGGGAGGGAGCAATGAGCAGTTCTTC. Encoded protein: CASSWILAGGSNEQFF.

The J gene is TRBJ2-1, the V gene TRBV6-5, with D possibly being TRBD2 (5 bases). Germline CDR1 reads MNHEY; CDR2 reads SVGAGI. Trimming took off 10 bases at V and 9 bases at J, with 16 bases between the two ends. This CDR3 comprises 12 residues. The CDR3 region has the DNA TGTGCCACCTACATGGGAGCTGGTGAGCAGTTCTTC. Translating it yields CATYMGAGEQFF.

V gene TRBV2 combines with J gene TRBJ2-5, with 9 bases matching TRBD2. In germline, CDR1 is SNHLY, CDR2 FYNNEI. The V segment lost 5 bases and the J segment 5 bases; nucleotides outside the gene matches: 6. This CDR3 region has 14 residues. In nucleotides, the CDR3 is TGTGCCAGCAGTTTTAGCGGGAGTGTGGAGACCCAGTACTTC. Its translation is CASSFSGSVETQYF.

The chain is built from TRBV9 and TRBJ1-2; TRBD1 matches at 10 bases. The trim removed 4 bases at V and 7 bases at J, leaving 16 bases unmatched. This CDR3 is 17 amino acids long. In germline, CDR1 is SGDLS, CDR2 YYNGEE. The CDR3 bases are TGTGCCAGCAGCCCGTTAAAGCTTTCGACAGGGGGCTTTGGCTACACCTTC. Protein product: CASSPLKLSTGGFGYTF.

V usage is TRBV7-8 and J usage is TRBJ2-1; no clear D. The CDR3 has 14 amino acids. Trimming stripped 5 bases from V and 4 bases from J, with 12 bases between. Germline V gene lookup returns CDR1 SGHVS and CDR2 FQNEAQ. For the CDR3, the DNA is TGTGCCAGCAGCCCCTGGAACAGTTACAATGAGCAGTTCTTC. Translating it yields CASSPWNSYNEQFF.

The chain employs TRBV29-1 and TRBJ1-1, with 7 bases identical to TRBD1. This CDR3 comprises 15 residues. V gave up 3 bases and J gave up 0 bases; unmatched junction bases: 7. The germline V gene encodes CDR1 SQVTM and CDR2 ANQGSEA. The CDR3 sequence: CSVDKAGTVNTEAFF. The CDR3 nucleotides read TGCAGCGTTGACAAGGCTGGGACAGTGAACACTGAAGCTTTCTTT.

The chain has TRBV30 and TRBJ1-3; D gene unclear. V lost 0 bases and J lost 0, with 15 bases in between. The CDR3 is 17 amino acids. CDR1 and CDR2 (germline): GTSNPN, SVGIG (reference sequence). This chain's CDR3 is CAWSVREGTSSGNTIYF. CDR3 in DNA: TGTGCCTGGAGTGTAAGAGAGGGAACTAGCTCTGGAAACACCATATATTTT.

The chain combines TRBV27 with TRBJ2-1, with 9 bases fitting TRBD2. The CDR3 is 16 residues long. V lost 1 base, J lost 4 bases, and 5 bases stayed unmatched. Germline values: CDR1 MNHEY, CDR2 SMNVEV (reference sequence). The chain's CDR3 is CASSLYGLAPYNEQFF. In nucleotides, the CDR3 is TGTGCCAGCAGTTTATATGGACTAGCGCCTTACAATGAGCAGTTCTTC.

CDR3 in DNA: TGTGCCAGCAGCCTTCGACAGGATGGAGGCTACACCTTC. Protein: CASSLRQDGGYTF. The rearrangement joins TRBV11-2 to TRBJ1-2; D may be TRBD1 (6 bases). The CDR3 runs 13 residues. Trimming left V 5 bases short and J 8 bases short, with 15 bases between. Germline CDR1 and CDR2: SGHAT and FQNNGV.

V gene TRBV19 combines with J gene TRBJ1-4; possibly TRBD1 for D (5 bases). There are 13 residues in the CDR3. Trimming left V 4 bases short and J 8 bases short, with 11 bases between. Germline V gene data show CDR1 as LNHDA and CDR2 as SQIVND (reference sequence). The CDR3 DNA reads as TGTGCCAGTAGTACCAGTAGGGGCGAAAAACTGTTTTTT. The encoded protein is CASSTSRGEKLFF.

CDR3 region: CASSENRAGAYHNEKLFF. CDR3 DNA: TGTGCCAGCAGTGAAAACAGGGCAGGGGCTTACCACAATGAAAAACTGTTTTTT. V gene TRBV6-1 combines with J gene TRBJ1-4, with TRBD1 as a possible D gene (6 bases). Per the germline V gene, CDR1 is MNHNS and CDR2 is SASEGT. Trimming removed 2 bases at V and 5 bases at J, with 21 bases between. This CDR3 is 18 amino acids long.

The chain links TRBV3-1 (or the pseudogene TRBV3-2) to TRBJ1-2; 7 bases line up with TRBD1. This CDR3 has 13 amino acids. The junction had 7 bases not matched to a gene; V was cut back by 6 bases and J by 6 bases. Germline values: CDR1 LGHDT, CDR2 YNNKEL (reference sequence). CDR3 in amino acids: CASRAGGQDGYTF. The CDR3 DNA reads as TGTGCCAGCAGAGCAGGGGGGCAGGATGGCTACACCTTC.

The gene calls are TRBV7-9 and TRBJ2-2; 8 bases match TRBD2. The CDR3 is 19 residues long. Germline values: CDR1 SEHNR, CDR2 FQNEAQ (reference sequence). V trimming: 3 bases; J trimming: 2 bases; junction bases outside the gene matches: 14. The CDR3, as DNA: TGTGCCAGCAGCTTCTTTGGTTCGGGGGGGCGCAGAAACACCGGGGAGCTGTTTTTT. It specifies CASSFFGSGGRRNTGELFF.

The CDR3 nucleotides are TGCAGCAATACCATAAGGACAGGGGGCTCCTACAATGAGCAGTTCTTC. It specifies CSNTIRTGGSYNEQFF. This chain uses TRBV29-1 with TRBJ2-1; 10 bases agree with TRBD1. V gave up 8 bases and J gave up 0 bases; unmatched junction bases: 10. Germline V CDR1 and CDR2: SQVTM, ANQGSEA. The CDR3 runs to 16 residues.

Of note for this clone: The same CDR3 arises from other DNA sequences in this sample as well. The rearrangement joins TRBV24-1 to TRBJ2-1; 11 bases fit TRBD2. Looked up from germline, CDR1 is KGHDR and CDR2 is SFDVKD. Trimming at V came to 3 bases and at J to 7 bases, leaving 4 bases not matched to a gene. CDR3 size: 15 residues. CDR3 loop: CATSDRTSGSNEQFF. CDR3 nucleotides: TGTGCCACCAGTGATCGGACTAGCGGGTCGAATGAGCAGTTCTTC.

The V call is TRBV3-1 (or the pseudogene TRBV3-2), the J call TRBJ1-2; tentatively, D is TRBD1 (6 bases). The germline V gene encodes CDR1 LGHDT and CDR2 YNNKEL (reference sequence). CDR3 length equals 12 residues. Between the trimmed V and J ends, which lost 1 base and 6 bases, there was a span of 6 bases. The CDR3 is CASSQGTDGYTF. As DNA, the CDR3 is TGTGCCAGCAGCCAAGGGACAGATGGCTACACCTTC.

The chain has TRBV7-9 and TRBJ1-6; TRBD1 aligns across 10 bases. Germline CDR1 and CDR2: SEHNR and FQNEAQ (reference sequence). Trimming removed 5 bases from V and 10 bases from J; junction bases left unmatched: 5. This CDR3 comprises 14 residues. CDR3 nucleotide sequence: TGTGCCAGCAGCCCGGGACAGGGGAGCTCACCCCTCCACTTT. Its protein is CASSPGQGSSPLHF.

This chain uses TRBV15 with TRBJ2-3; 11 positions agree with TRBD2. J gave up 0 bases and V 3 bases, and 2 bases lay outside the gene matches. Germline lookup yields CDR1 LNHNV and CDR2 YYDKDF (reference sequence). CDR3 length: 16 amino acids. The DNA of the CDR3 is TGTGCCACCAGCAGCGGGACTAGCGGTAGCACAGATACGCAGTATTTT. It encodes CATSSGTSGSTDTQYF.

This clone was recorded a few times. The chain has TRBV6-1 and TRBJ1-5; 8 bases match TRBD1. V dropped 3 bases and J dropped 7; count of bases not matched to a gene: 2. The germline CDR1 and CDR2 sequences are MNHNS and SASEGT. CDR3 length: 13 amino acids. As DNA, the CDR3 is TGTGCCAGCAGTGACAGGGGGCAGCAGCCCCAGCATTTT. Protein sequence: CASSDRGQQPQHF.